The following is a T cell receptor beta chain sequence with its context. The source of the sample is a study of T-cell reconstitution after alpha-beta-depleted transplantation in children. The germline gives CDR1 DFQATT, CDR2 SNEGSKA (reference sequence). The CDR3 runs to 14 residues. The J segment lost 4 bases and the V segment lost 8 bases, leaving 5 bases of the junction unmatched. Preparation of the TCRbeta library was carried out with unique molecular identifiers. TCRdb re-analysed the PCR reads in MiXCR, keeping a single row per CDR3 protein. The sample contains more than 550,000 distinct CDR3 sequences, under 12% of which appear only once.

This sequence joins TRBV20-1 and TRBJ2-7; 16 bases align to TRBD2. Here the sequenced sample was PBMCs from the stem cell graft donor, taken from the stem cell graft. The TCR originated in a human donor who donated a stem cell graft to a child with acute myeloid leukemia. CDR3 amino acids: CSSGLAGGPYEQYF. CDR3 nucleotide sequence: TGCAGTTCGGGACTAGCGGGAGGGCCTTACGAGCAGTACTTC.